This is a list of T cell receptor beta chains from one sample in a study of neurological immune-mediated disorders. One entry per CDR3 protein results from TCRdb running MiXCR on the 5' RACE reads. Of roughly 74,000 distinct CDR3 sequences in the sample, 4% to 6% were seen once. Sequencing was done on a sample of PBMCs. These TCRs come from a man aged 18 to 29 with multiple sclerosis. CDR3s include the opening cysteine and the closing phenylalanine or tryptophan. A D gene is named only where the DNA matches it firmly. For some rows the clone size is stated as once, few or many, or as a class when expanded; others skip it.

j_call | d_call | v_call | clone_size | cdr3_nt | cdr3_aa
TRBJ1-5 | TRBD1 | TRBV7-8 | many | TGTGCCAGCAGTTCGACAGGGGTGGGTCAGCCCCAGCATTTT | CASSSTGVGQPQHF
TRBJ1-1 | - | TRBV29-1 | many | TGCAGCGTTGATGGTGGGGGGGTCCCTGAAGCTTTCTTT | CSVDGGGVPEAFF
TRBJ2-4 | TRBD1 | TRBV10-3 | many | TGTGCCATCAGTGACCCCGACAGGGTGGCCAAAAACATTCAGTACTTC | CAISDPDRVAKNIQYF
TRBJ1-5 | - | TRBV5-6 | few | TGTGCCAGCAGCTCCCACATAGATCAGCCCCAGAATTTT | CASSSHIDQPQNF
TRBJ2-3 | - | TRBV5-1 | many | TGCGCCAGCAGCGTTAGCGGATCCGCCACAGATACGCAGTATTTT | CASSVSGSATDTQYF
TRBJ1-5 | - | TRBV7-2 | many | TGTGCCAGCAGCTTACAGGGAGGGACGGGCAATCAGCCCCAGAATTTT | CASSLQGGTGNQPQNF
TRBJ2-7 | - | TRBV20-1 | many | TGCAGTGCTAGAGATCGAAGGTACGAGCAGTACTTC | CSARDRRYEQYF
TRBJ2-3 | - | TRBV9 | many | TGTGCCAGCAGCGTAGAGGCGGGGCTAGCGCTGGCAGATACGCAGTATTTT | CASSVEAGLALADTQYF
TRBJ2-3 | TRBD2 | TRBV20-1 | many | TGCAGTGCTTTTGCGGGAGGGAGGGATACGCAGTATTTT | CSAFAGGRDTQYF
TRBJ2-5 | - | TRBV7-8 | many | TGTGCCAGCAGCTTACTGTCGTCGCATGAGACCCAGTACTTC | CASSLLSSHETQYF
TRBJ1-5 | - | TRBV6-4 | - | TGTGCCAGCAGTGACTCGAGGTGGGTCCGCTATCAGCCCCAGCATTTT | CASSDSRWVRYQPQHF
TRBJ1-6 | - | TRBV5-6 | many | TGTGCCAGCAGCTTGGCGGCGGGCTATAATTCACCCCTCCACTTT | CASSLAAGYNSPLHF
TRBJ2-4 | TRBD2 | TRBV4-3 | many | TGCGCCAGCAGCCAAGATCTAGCGGGAGGTTACGGAGCCAAAAACATTCAGTACTTC | CASSQDLAGGYGAKNIQYF
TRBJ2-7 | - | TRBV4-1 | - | TGCGCCAGCAGCCAAGTAGCGGGACAGGGCTCCTACGAGCAGTACTTC | CASSQVAGQGSYEQYF
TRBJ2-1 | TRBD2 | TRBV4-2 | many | TGTGCCAGCAGCCAAGATAGTAAGGGGCTAGCGGGAGGGTACAATGAGCAGTTCTTC | CASSQDSKGLAGGYNEQFF
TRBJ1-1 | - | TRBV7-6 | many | TGTGCCAGCAGGGTAGAAAGTTCTGAAGCTTTCTTT | CASRVESSEAFF
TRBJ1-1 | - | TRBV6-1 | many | TGTGCCAGCAGTGAGCAGGCGGGTTTGACTGAAGCTTTCTTT | CASSEQAGLTEAFF
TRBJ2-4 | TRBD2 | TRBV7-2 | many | TGTGCCAGCAGCCCTACCCCAGCGGGAGGGTGGGCCATTCAGTACTTC | CASSPTPAGGWAIQYF
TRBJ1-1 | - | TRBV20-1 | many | TGCAGTGCTAGCTTAGGGTCTGAAACTGAAGCTTTCTTT | CSASLGSETEAFF
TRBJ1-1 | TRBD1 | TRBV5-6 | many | TGTGCCAGCAGCTTCGGACAGGAGAACACTGAAGCTTTCTTT | CASSFGQENTEAFF
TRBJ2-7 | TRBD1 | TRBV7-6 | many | TGTGCCAGCAGCTTAGGACAGGGGCGGTCCTACGAGCAGTACTTC | CASSLGQGRSYEQYF
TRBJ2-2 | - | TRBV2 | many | TGTGCCAGCAGTCGAAAAAGTCGGGGGCGCGACACCGGGGAGCTGTTTTTT | CASSRKSRGRDTGELFF